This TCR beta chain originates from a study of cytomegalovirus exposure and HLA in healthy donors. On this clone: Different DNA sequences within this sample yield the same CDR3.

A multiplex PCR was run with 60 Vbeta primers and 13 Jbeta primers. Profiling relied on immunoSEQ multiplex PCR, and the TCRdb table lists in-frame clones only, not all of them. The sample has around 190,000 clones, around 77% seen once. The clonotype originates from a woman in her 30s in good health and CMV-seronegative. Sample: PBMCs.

The CDR3 nucleotides are TGCGCCAGCAGCTCTGGAGGCGAGCAGTACTTC. This codes for CASSSGGEQYF. The chain combines TRBV5-1 with TRBJ2-7, with D possibly being TRBD2 (5 bases). The germline CDR1 and CDR2 sequences are SGHRS and YFSETQ. This CDR3 comprises 11 residues. Trimming took off 3 bases at V and 6 bases at J, with 7 bases between the two ends.